A single sample gave rise to the 14 T cell receptor beta chains below, sequenced in a study of human T cells and chemical hapten exposure (dated by TCRdb to the early 2020s). The label giving this sample's time point can be read as: pre-sensitization, week 0. The treatment or condition label here, explained by the study, means: therapeutic diphenylcyclopropenone sensitization with weekly scalp DPC. The library was obtained by RACE. Sequencing was carried out with a NextSeq 500. Clones were called with MiXCR by TCRdb after fastp trimmed the public reads at Q25, and only in-frame beta chains were retained. Rows merge per CDR3 protein into single entries with the most common DNA and genes. This sample has 300,000 to 400,000 distinct CDR3 sequences in its table, and roughly 5% of those were observed once. Of the sample, just over 2.5% falls within the top ten clones. This specimen was whole blood, taken in connection with sensitization to the hapten diphenylcyclopropenone (DPC). Source of these receptors: a woman in her forties or fifties with alopecia areata. Some clones in this sample may be carry-over from other donors' samples.

This clonotype has a count of ten or more. The chain employs TRBV3-1 and TRBJ1-1; D is undetermined. The V and J ends lost 7 bases and 1 base respectively, with 13 bases between them. The CDR3 has 14 residues. Germline V gene data show CDR1 as LGHDT and CDR2 as YNNKEL (reference sequence). The CDR3 reads CASTGKTRNTEAFF. Here the CDR3 DNA reads TGTGCCAGCACCGGTAAGACCCGGAACACTGAAGCTTTCTTT.

This clonotype was seen at least ten times. V is TRBV4-3 and J is TRBJ2-6, with TRBD1 matching over 9 bases. V lost 4 bases, J lost 3 bases, and 7 bases stayed unmatched. Germline assignment: CDR1 LGHNA and CDR2 YSLEER. CDR3 length equals 17 residues. In DNA, the CDR3 is TGCGCCAGCAGCCTAAGAGGGACAGGGAATGGGGCCAACGTCCTGACTTTC. Amino acid sequence: CASSLRGTGNGANVLTF.

This clonotype appeared many times. The chain links TRBV18 to TRBJ2-5, with D unresolved. Between the trimmed V and J ends, which lost 4 bases and 1 base, there was a span of 4 bases. Germline V lookup: CDR1 KGHSH, CDR2 LQKENI. The CDR3 contains 12 residues. CDR3 DNA: TGTGCCAGCTCACACCCCCAAGAGACCCAGTACTTC. Its protein product is CASSHPQETQYF.

This clonotype has a count of ten or more. This sequence joins TRBV13 and TRBJ1-1, with D possibly TRBD1 on 5 matching bases. V lost 3 bases and J lost 5, with 10 bases in between. This CDR3 region has 13 residues. From germline, CDR1 is PRHDT and CDR2 FYEKMQ (reference sequence). The CDR3 is CASSFGTGTEAFF. The CDR3 DNA sequence: TGTGCCAGCAGCTTTGGGACGGGTACTGAAGCTTTCTTT.

Only a few counts were recorded for this clonotype. The chain uses TRBV7-9 and TRBJ1-1; 7 bases map to TRBD1. The CDR3 covers 13 residues. Trimming cost V 5 bases and J 8 bases; bases outside gene matches: 8. Germline V CDR1 and CDR2: SEHNR, FQNEAQ (reference sequence). The CDR3 DNA reads as TGTGCCAGCAGCCCCCAGGGGGACCAAGAAGCTTTCTTT. Amino acid sequence: CASSPQGDQEAFF.

This clonotype was detected a few times. This chain uses TRBV5-6 with TRBJ1-6, with D possibly being TRBD1 (5 bases). Germline CDR1 and CDR2: SGHDT and YYEEEE. The CDR3 length is 17 residues. Between the trimmed V and J ends, which lost 3 bases and 8 bases, there was a span of 21 bases. For the CDR3, the DNA is TGTGCCAGCAGCTCTACGGGGGGGATCAATATTGATTCACCCCTCCACTTT. This translates into CASSSTGGINIDSPLHF.

The chain recombines TRBV27 with TRBJ2-3, with D tentatively TRBD2 (5 bases). V lost 6 bases to trimming and J lost 1 base, with 5 bases between them. The CDR3 has 12 amino acids. From germline, CDR1 is MNHEY and CDR2 SMNVEV (reference sequence). CDR3 DNA sequence: TGTGCCAGCAGAGCGGGCACAGATACGCAGTATTTT. This codes for CASRAGTDTQYF.

This clonotype was observed at least ten times. The rearrangement joins TRBV6-5 to TRBJ2-4; 9 bases fit TRBD1. In germline, CDR1 is MNHEY, CDR2 SVGAGI. V lost 5 bases to trimming and J lost 8 bases; unmatched junction nucleotides: 7. The CDR3 extends over 14 amino acids. In nucleotides, the CDR3 is TGTGCCAGCAGTCGGGACAGGGTCAGGGACATTCAGTACTTC. Protein product: CASSRDRVRDIQYF.

In this sample, this clonotype turned up many times. The chain joins TRBV3-1 to TRBJ2-3; the match to TRBD1 covers 7 bases. The CDR3 length is 16 residues. The junction had 9 bases not matched to a gene; V was cut back by 0 bases and J by 6 bases. Per germline, CDR1 LGHDT and CDR2 YNNKEL (reference sequence). The CDR3 nucleotides are TGTGCCAGCAGCCAAGAAGGGGGCCCCCCGGGGGATACGCAGTATTTT. This translates into CASSQEGGPPGDTQYF.

This clonotype occurred many times. The gene calls are TRBV2 and TRBJ2-1; 7 positions match TRBD2. The germline CDR1 and CDR2 sequences are SNHLY and FYNNEI. With V trimmed by 8 bases and J by 6 bases, 4 bases remained unmatched. The CDR3 has 12 amino acids. This chain's CDR3 is CASVGGSNEQFF. CDR3 DNA: TGTGCCAGCGTGGGGGGGAGCAATGAGCAGTTCTTC.

At least ten counts were recorded for this clonotype. The chain recombines TRBV7-2 with TRBJ1-6; a weak D match, TRBD1 (5 bases). CDR3 length: 14 residues. Trimming removed 5 bases at V and 10 bases at J, with 15 bases between. From germline, CDR1 is SGHTA and CDR2 FQGNSA. As DNA, the CDR3 is TGTGCCAGCAGCCCACATTCCAGGGACTCACCCCTCCACTTT. Protein sequence: CASSPHSRDSPLHF.

The chain carries TRBV12-3 or TRBV12-4 and TRBJ2-2; D may correspond to TRBD1 or TRBD2 (5 bases each). The V end lost 6 bases, the J end lost 0 bases, and 11 bases lay between the germline ends. The CDR3 has 15 amino acids. The CDR3 sequence is CASSPGPPNTGELFF. DNA of the CDR3: TGTGCCAGCAGCCCGGGACCCCCGAACACCGGGGAGCTGTTTTTT.

This clonotype was detected many times. The chain is built from TRBV10-3 and TRBJ2-5; no reliable D call. This CDR3 spans 15 amino acids. V was clipped by 3 bases and J by 6 bases, with 17 bases between them. Germline-derived CDR1 and CDR2 are ENHRY and SYGVKD. The CDR3 is CAISEESGYLKTQYF. DNA of the CDR3: TGTGCCATCAGTGAAGAATCCGGCTACTTGAAGACCCAGTACTTC.

The genes are TRBV4-1 and TRBJ2-3; tentative D call: TRBD1 (5 bases). The V end lost 1 base, the J end lost 4 bases, and 9 bases lay between the germline ends. Germline CDR1 and CDR2: MGHRA and YSYEKL. The CDR3 runs 14 residues. The CDR3 loop is CASSQGGAADTQYF. The CDR3 DNA is TGCGCCAGCAGCCAAGGTGGGGCGGCAGATACGCAGTATTTT.